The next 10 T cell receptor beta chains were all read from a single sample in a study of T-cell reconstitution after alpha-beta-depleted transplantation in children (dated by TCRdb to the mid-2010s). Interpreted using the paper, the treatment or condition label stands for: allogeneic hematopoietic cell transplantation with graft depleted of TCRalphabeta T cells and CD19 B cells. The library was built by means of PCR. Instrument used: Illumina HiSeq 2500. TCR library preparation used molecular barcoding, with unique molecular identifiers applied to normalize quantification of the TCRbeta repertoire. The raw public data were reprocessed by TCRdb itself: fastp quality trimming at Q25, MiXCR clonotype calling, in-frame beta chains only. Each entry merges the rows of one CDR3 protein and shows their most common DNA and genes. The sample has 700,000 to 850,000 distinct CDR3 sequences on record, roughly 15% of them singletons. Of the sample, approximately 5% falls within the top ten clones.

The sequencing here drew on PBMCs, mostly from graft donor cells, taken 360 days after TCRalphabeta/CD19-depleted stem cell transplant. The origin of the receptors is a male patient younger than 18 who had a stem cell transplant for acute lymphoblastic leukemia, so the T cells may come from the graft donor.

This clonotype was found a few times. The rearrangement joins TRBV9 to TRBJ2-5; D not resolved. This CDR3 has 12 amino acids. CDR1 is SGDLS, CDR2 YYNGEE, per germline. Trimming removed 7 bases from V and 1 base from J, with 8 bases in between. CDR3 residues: CASPEPQETQYF. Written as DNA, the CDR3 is TGTGCCAGCCCGGAACCCCAAGAGACCCAGTACTTC.

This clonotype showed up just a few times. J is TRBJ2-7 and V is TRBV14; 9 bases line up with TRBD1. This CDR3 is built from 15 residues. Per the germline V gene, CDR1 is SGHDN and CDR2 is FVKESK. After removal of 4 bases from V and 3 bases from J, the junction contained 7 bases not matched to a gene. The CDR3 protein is CASSLGTGYFYEQYF. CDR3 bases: TGTGCCAGCAGCCTTGGGACAGGGTACTTCTACGAGCAGTACTTC. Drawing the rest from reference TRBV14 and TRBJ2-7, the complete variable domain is EAGVTQFPSHSVIEKGQTVTLRCDPISGHDNLYWYRRVMGKEIKFLLHFVKESKQDESGMPNNRFLAERTGGTYSTLKVQPAELEDSGVYFCASSLGTGYFYEQYFGPGTRLTVT.

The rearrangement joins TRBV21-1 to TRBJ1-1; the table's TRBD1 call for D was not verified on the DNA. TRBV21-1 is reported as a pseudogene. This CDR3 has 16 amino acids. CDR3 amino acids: CASSKPGQALNTEAFF. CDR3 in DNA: TGTGCCAGCAGCAAGCCCGGACAGGCGTTGAACACTGAAGCTTTCTTT.

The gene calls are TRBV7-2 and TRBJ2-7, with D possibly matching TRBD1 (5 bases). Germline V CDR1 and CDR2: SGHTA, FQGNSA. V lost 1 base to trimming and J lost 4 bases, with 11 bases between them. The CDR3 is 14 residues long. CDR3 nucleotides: TGTGCCAGCAGCTTAGACAGGCAGTTATACGAGCAGTACTTC. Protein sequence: CASSLDRQLYEQYF.

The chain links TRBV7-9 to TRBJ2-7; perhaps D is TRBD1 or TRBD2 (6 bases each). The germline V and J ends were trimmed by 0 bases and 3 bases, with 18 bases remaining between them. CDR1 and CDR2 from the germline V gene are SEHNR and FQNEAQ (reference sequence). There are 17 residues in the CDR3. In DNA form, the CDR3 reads TGTGCCAGCAGCTTAGCGCAAGTAGGGGGGTCCCTCTACGAGCAGTACTTC. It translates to CASSLAQVGGSLYEQYF.

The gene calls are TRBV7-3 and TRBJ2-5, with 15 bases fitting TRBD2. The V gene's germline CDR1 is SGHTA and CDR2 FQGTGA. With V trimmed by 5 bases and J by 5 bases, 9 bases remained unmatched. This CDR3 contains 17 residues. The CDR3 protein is CASSRGLAGGPGETQYF. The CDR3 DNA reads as TGTGCCAGCAGCCGAGGACTAGCGGGAGGGCCGGGGGAGACCCAGTACTTC. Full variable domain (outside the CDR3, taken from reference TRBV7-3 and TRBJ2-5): GAGVSQTPSNKVTEKGKYVELRCDPISGHTALYWYRQSLGQGPEFLIYFQGTGAADDSGLPNDRFFAVRPEGSVSTLKIQRTERGDSAVYLCASSRGLAGGPGETQYFGPGTRLLVL.

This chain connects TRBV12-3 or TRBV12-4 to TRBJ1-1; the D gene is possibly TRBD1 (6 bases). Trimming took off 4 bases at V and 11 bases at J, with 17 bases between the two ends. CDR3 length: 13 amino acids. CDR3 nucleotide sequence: TGTGCCAGCAGTTCCGACCAACCCCAGGGGGCTTTCTTT. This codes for CASSSDQPQGAFF.

The CDR3 loop is CAWSPVREWENEQFF. The CDR3 DNA reads as TGTGCCTGGAGTCCTGTACGGGAGTGGGAGAATGAGCAGTTCTTC. This sequence joins TRBV30 and TRBJ2-1; perhaps TRBD2 as D (6 bases). CDR1 and CDR2 from the germline V gene are GTSNPN and SVGIG (reference sequence). V was shortened by 2 bases and J by 7 bases, with 18 bases between the two germline ends. The CDR3 covers 15 residues.

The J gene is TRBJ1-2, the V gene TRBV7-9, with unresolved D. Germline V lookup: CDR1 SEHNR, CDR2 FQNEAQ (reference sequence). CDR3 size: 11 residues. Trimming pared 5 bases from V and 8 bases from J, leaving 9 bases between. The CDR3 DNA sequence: TGTGCCAGCAGCCATCCGGTGGGCTACACCTTC. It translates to CASSHPVGYTF.

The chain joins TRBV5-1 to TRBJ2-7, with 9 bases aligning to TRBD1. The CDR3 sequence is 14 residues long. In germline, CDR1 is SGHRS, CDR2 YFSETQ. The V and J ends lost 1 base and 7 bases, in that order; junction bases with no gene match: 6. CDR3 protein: CASSLYRGLSEQYF. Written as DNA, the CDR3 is TGCGCCAGCAGCTTGTACAGGGGGCTAAGTGAGCAGTACTTC. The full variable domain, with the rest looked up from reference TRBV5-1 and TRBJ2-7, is KAGVTQTPRYLIKTRGQQVTLSCSPISGHRSVSWYQQTPGQGLQFLFEYFSETQRNKGNFPGRFSGRQFSNSRSEMNVSTLELGDSALYLCASSLYRGLSEQYFGPGTRLTVT.